A selection of T cell receptor beta chains follows, all from one sample in a study of cytomegalovirus exposure and HLA in healthy donors. Repertoires were generated with immunoSEQ multiplex PCR, while TCRdb's copy carries only in-frame clones and drops some. This sample carries approximately 200,000 clones, roughly 84% of them seen once, and the ten largest clones take about 1.2%. The sequenced sample was PBMCs. The origin of the receptors is a human donor in good health. The CDR3 runs from the conserved cysteine through the conserved F or W. The order of the fields is V gene, clone size, J gene, D gene, CDR3 length, CDR3 protein, CDR3 DNA. The D gene is left open where the match is weak. Rows give clone size only sometimes, using once, few, many, or a class for an expanded clone.

V gene: TRBV7-9
clone size: -
J gene: TRBJ2-3
D gene: TRBD2
CDR3 length: 18
CDR3 protein: CSSSLARASGGGTDTQYF
CDR3 DNA: TGTTCCAGCAGCTTAGCGAGGGCTAGCGGAGGGGGCACAGATACGCAGTATTTT

V gene: TRBV7-3
clone size: few
J gene: TRBJ2-1
D gene: TRBD2
CDR3 length: 16
CDR3 protein: CASSLITGGGDNEQFF
CDR3 DNA: TGTGCCAGCAGCTTAATTACGGGGGGAGGGGACAATGAGCAGTTCTTC

V gene: TRBV19
clone size: -
J gene: TRBJ2-1
D gene: TRBD2
CDR3 length: 14
CDR3 protein: CASSGTSERHEQFF
CDR3 DNA: TGTGCCAGTAGTGGGACTAGCGAGAGACATGAGCAGTTCTTC

V gene: TRBV6-1
clone size: -
J gene: TRBJ1-2
D gene: -
CDR3 length: 13
CDR3 protein: CASSEDYSPGYTF
CDR3 DNA: TGTGCCAGCAGTGAAGACTATAGCCCTGGCTACACCTTC

V gene: TRBV28
clone size: -
J gene: TRBJ2-7
D gene: -
CDR3 length: 15
CDR3 protein: CASSSPISGGYEQYF
CDR3 DNA: TGTGCCAGCAGTTCCCCTATAAGCGGCGGGTACGAGCAGTACTTC

V gene: TRBV2
clone size: -
J gene: TRBJ2-5
D gene: -
CDR3 length: 11
CDR3 protein: CASRTEETQYF
CDR3 DNA: TGTGCCAGCAGAACGGAAGAGACCCAGTACTTC

V gene: TRBV6-4
clone size: -
J gene: TRBJ1-5
D gene: -
CDR3 length: 19
CDR3 protein: CASSDSGGGGRNSNQPQHF
CDR3 DNA: TGTGCCAGCAGTGACTCGGGAGGGGGGGGGAGAAATAGCAATCAGCCCCAGCATTTT

V gene: TRBV7-9
clone size: -
J gene: TRBJ1-1
D gene: -
CDR3 length: 13
CDR3 protein: CSSSLGSLSEAFF
CDR3 DNA: TGTTCCAGCAGCTTAGGCTCTCTGAGTGAAGCTTTCTTT

V gene: TRBV19
clone size: -
J gene: TRBJ1-5
D gene: -
CDR3 length: 16
CDR3 protein: CASTIGGWGPHQPQHF
CDR3 DNA: TGTGCCAGTACCATAGGGGGTTGGGGGCCCCATCAGCCCCAGCATTTT

V gene: TRBV7-6
clone size: -
J gene: TRBJ2-1
D gene: -
CDR3 length: 15
CDR3 protein: CASSLQEGPYNEQFF
CDR3 DNA: TGTGCCAGCAGCTTACAGGAGGGCCCCTACAATGAGCAGTTCTTC

V gene: TRBV28
clone size: -
J gene: TRBJ2-7
D gene: TRBD1
CDR3 length: 15
CDR3 protein: CASRGGQGNPYEQYF
CDR3 DNA: TGTGCCAGCAGGGGTGGACAGGGTAATCCCTACGAGCAGTACTTC

V gene: TRBV28
clone size: once
J gene: TRBJ1-2
D gene: -
CDR3 length: 14
CDR3 protein: CASSLIQANYGYTF
CDR3 DNA: TGTGCCAGCAGTTTAATACAGGCTAACTATGGCTACACCTTC

V gene: TRBV6-1
clone size: -
J gene: TRBJ2-7
D gene: -
CDR3 length: 12
CDR3 protein: CASKGLFIEQYF
CDR3 DNA: TGTGCCAGCAAGGGGTTATTTATCGAGCAGTACTTC

V gene: TRBV13
clone size: -
J gene: TRBJ2-5
D gene: TRBD2
CDR3 length: 14
CDR3 protein: CASSLGLAGETQYF
CDR3 DNA: TGTGCCAGCAGCTTAGGACTAGCGGGAGAGACCCAGTACTTC

V gene: TRBV5-4
clone size: -
J gene: TRBJ2-4
D gene: -
CDR3 length: 18
CDR3 protein: CASSLGLVQTSSADIQYF
CDR3 DNA: TGTGCCAGCAGCTTGGGTCTCGTTCAAACGTCATCAGCGGACATTCAGTACTTC

V gene: TRBV19
clone size: -
J gene: TRBJ2-5
D gene: -
CDR3 length: 14
CDR3 protein: CASSQTTGWETQYF
CDR3 DNA: TGTGCCAGTAGTCAAACTACAGGCTGGGAGACCCAGTACTTC

V gene: TRBV19
clone size: -
J gene: TRBJ2-5
D gene: -
CDR3 length: 13
CDR3 protein: CASSGGQWETQYF
CDR3 DNA: TGTGCCAGTAGTGGAGGACAGTGGGAGACCCAGTACTTC

V gene: TRBV7-2
clone size: -
J gene: TRBJ1-5
D gene: -
CDR3 length: 13
CDR3 protein: CASSFESNQPQHF
CDR3 DNA: TGTGCCAGCAGCTTCGAGAGCAATCAGCCCCAGCATTTT

V gene: TRBV5-1
clone size: -
J gene: TRBJ2-1
D gene: -
CDR3 length: 14
CDR3 protein: CASSLGQVYNEQFF
CDR3 DNA: TGCGCCAGCAGCTTGGGACAGGTTTACAATGAGCAGTTCTTC

V gene: TRBV21-1
clone size: -
J gene: TRBJ2-5
D gene: -
CDR3 length: 14
CDR3 protein: CASSTQVPQETQYF
CDR3 DNA: TGTGCCAGCAGCACACAGGTACCCCAAGAGACCCAGTACTTC

V gene: TRBV9
clone size: -
J gene: TRBJ2-5
D gene: TRBD2
CDR3 length: 13
CDR3 protein: CASSQAGAETQYF
CDR3 DNA: TGTGCCAGCAGCCAAGCGGGAGCCGAGACCCAGTACTTC

V gene: TRBV6-7
clone size: once
J gene: TRBJ2-7
D gene: TRBD2
CDR3 length: 17
CDR3 protein: CASSDPGGSGLSYEQYF
CDR3 DNA: TGTGCCAGCAGTGACCCGGGGGGTAGCGGATTATCCTACGAGCAGTACTTC

V gene: TRBV6-5
clone size: -
J gene: TRBJ1-2
D gene: TRBD1
CDR3 length: 15
CDR3 protein: CASSISQGASYGYTF
CDR3 DNA: TGTGCCAGCAGTATAAGTCAGGGGGCGAGCTATGGCTACACCTTC

V gene: TRBV29-1
clone size: -
J gene: TRBJ2-7
D gene: TRBD1
CDR3 length: 15
CDR3 protein: CSVEGGEGAWDEQYF
CDR3 DNA: TGCAGCGTTGAAGGTGGCGAGGGGGCATGGGACGAGCAGTACTTC

V gene: TRBV18
clone size: -
J gene: TRBJ1-1
D gene: -
CDR3 length: 15
CDR3 protein: CASSPGQVENTEAFF
CDR3 DNA: TGTGCCAGCTCACCAGGGCAGGTTGAGAACACTGAAGCTTTCTTT

V gene: TRBV7-9
clone size: -
J gene: TRBJ1-3
D gene: -
CDR3 length: 15
CDR3 protein: CSSRPEEGTGNTIYF
CDR3 DNA: TGTTCCAGCCGGCCGGAGGAGGGTACTGGAAACACCATATATTTT

V gene: TRBV11-2
clone size: -
J gene: TRBJ2-3
D gene: -
CDR3 length: 14
CDR3 protein: CASSLWGVTDTQYF
CDR3 DNA: TGTGCCAGCAGCCTATGGGGGGTCACAGATACGCAGTATTTT

V gene: TRBV7-9
clone size: -
J gene: TRBJ2-7
D gene: TRBD1
CDR3 length: 14
CDR3 protein: CASSRDRGVHEQYF
CDR3 DNA: TGTGCCAGCAGCCGGGACAGGGGTGTCCACGAGCAGTACTTC

V gene: TRBV5-1
clone size: -
J gene: TRBJ1-2
D gene: TRBD1
CDR3 length: 14
CDR3 protein: CASSMTGTEIGYTF
CDR3 DNA: TGCGCCAGCTCCATGACCGGGACAGAGATTGGATACACCTTC

V gene: TRBV27
clone size: -
J gene: TRBJ2-7
D gene: TRBD2
CDR3 length: 15
CDR3 protein: CASSLGSSGIYEQYF
CDR3 DNA: TGTGCCAGCAGTTTAGGGAGTAGCGGGATCTACGAGCAGTACTTC

V gene: TRBV11-2
clone size: -
J gene: TRBJ2-5
D gene: -
CDR3 length: 13
CDR3 protein: CASRSGMQETQYF
CDR3 DNA: TGTGCCAGCAGGAGCGGAATGCAAGAGACCCAGTACTTC

V gene: TRBV5-5
clone size: -
J gene: TRBJ2-3
D gene: -
CDR3 length: 16
CDR3 protein: CASSSGTSMSTDTQYF
CDR3 DNA: TGTGCCAGCAGCTCTGGGACTTCCATGAGCACAGATACGCAGTATTTT

V gene: TRBV2
clone size: -
J gene: TRBJ1-4
D gene: -
CDR3 length: 14
CDR3 protein: CASSIDGGREKLFF
CDR3 DNA: TGTGCCAGCAGTATTGATGGGGGCCGCGAAAAACTGTTTTTT

V gene: TRBV27
clone size: -
J gene: TRBJ2-7
D gene: TRBD1
CDR3 length: 15
CDR3 protein: CASSTNRGVRYEQYF
CDR3 DNA: TGTGCCAGCAGTACGAACAGGGGGGTACGCTACGAGCAGTACTTC

V gene: TRBV18
clone size: -
J gene: TRBJ2-5
D gene: -
CDR3 length: 12
CDR3 protein: CASSPLGETQYF
CDR3 DNA: TGTGCCAGCTCACCGTTGGGCGAGACCCAGTACTTC

V gene: TRBV15
clone size: -
J gene: TRBJ2-7
D gene: -
CDR3 length: 14
CDR3 protein: CATSRGVRGFEQYF
CDR3 DNA: TGTGCCACCAGCAGAGGGGTCCGAGGCTTCGAGCAGTACTTC

V gene: TRBV9
clone size: -
J gene: TRBJ2-5
D gene: TRBD2
CDR3 length: 16
CDR3 protein: CASSVVVGGPQETQYF
CDR3 DNA: TGTGCCAGCAGCGTAGTGGTGGGAGGGCCTCAAGAGACCCAGTACTTC

V gene: TRBV7-3
clone size: few
J gene: TRBJ2-1
D gene: -
CDR3 length: 13
CDR3 protein: CASSAGHYNEQFF
CDR3 DNA: TGTGCCAGCAGCGCCGGACATTACAATGAGCAGTTCTTC

V gene: TRBV2
clone size: -
J gene: TRBJ2-5
D gene: -
CDR3 length: 14
CDR3 protein: CARIVGQAKQTQYF
CDR3 DNA: TGTGCCAGAATTGTTGGGCAGGCTAAACAGACCCAGTACTTC

V gene: TRBV2
clone size: once
J gene: TRBJ2-5
D gene: -
CDR3 length: 14
CDR3 protein: CASTRDRQEETQYF
CDR3 DNA: TGTGCCAGCACCCGTGATCGGCAGGAAGAGACCCAGTACTTC

V gene: TRBV19
clone size: few
J gene: TRBJ2-2
D gene: TRBD1
CDR3 length: 15
CDR3 protein: CASRAGTGDYGELFF
CDR3 DNA: TGTGCCAGTAGGGCCGGGACAGGGGACTACGGGGAGCTGTTTTTT

V gene: TRBV12-5
clone size: -
J gene: TRBJ2-7
D gene: TRBD2
CDR3 length: 17
CDR3 protein: CASGFPTSAGTAYEQYF
CDR3 DNA: TGTGCTAGTGGTTTCCCGACCTCAGCGGGAACCGCCTACGAGCAGTACTTC

V gene: TRBV30
clone size: -
J gene: TRBJ2-5
D gene: TRBD2
CDR3 length: 16
CDR3 protein: CAWSVRTGGRWETQYF
CDR3 DNA: TGTGCCTGGAGTGTGCGGACGGGGGGGCGTTGGGAGACCCAGTACTTC

V gene: TRBV7-8
clone size: few
J gene: TRBJ1-2
D gene: -
CDR3 length: 13
CDR3 protein: CASSGQGNYGYTF
CDR3 DNA: TGTGCCAGCAGCGGGCAGGGTAACTATGGCTACACCTTC

V gene: TRBV5-1
clone size: -
J gene: TRBJ2-7
D gene: TRBD1
CDR3 length: 18
CDR3 protein: CASSFSTGTGGRTYEQYF
CDR3 DNA: TGCGCCAGCAGCTTTTCCACCGGGACAGGGGGCCGAACCTACGAGCAGTACTTC

V gene: TRBV14
clone size: once
J gene: TRBJ2-7
D gene: -
CDR3 length: 15
CDR3 protein: CASSQNLANSYEQYF
CDR3 DNA: TGTGCCAGCAGCCAAAATCTAGCGAACTCCTACGAGCAGTACTTC

V gene: TRBV7-9
clone size: -
J gene: TRBJ1-5
D gene: TRBD1
CDR3 length: 14
CDR3 protein: CSSSLGTGGQPQHF
CDR3 DNA: TGTTCCAGCAGCTTAGGGACAGGAGGTCAGCCCCAGCATTTT

V gene: TRBV30
clone size: -
J gene: TRBJ2-1
D gene: TRBD2
CDR3 length: 15
CDR3 protein: CASYIAGVDYNEQFF
CDR3 DNA: TGTGCCTCATACATAGCGGGAGTTGACTACAATGAGCAGTTCTTC

V gene: TRBV11-2
clone size: -
J gene: TRBJ1-1
D gene: -
CDR3 length: 14
CDR3 protein: CASSFPQVNTEAFF
CDR3 DNA: TGTGCCAGCAGCTTCCCCCAGGTGAACACTGAAGCTTTCTTT

V gene: TRBV27
clone size: -
J gene: TRBJ2-1
D gene: TRBD2
CDR3 length: 16
CDR3 protein: CASSSFRLAGGNEQFF
CDR3 DNA: TGTGCCAGCAGTTCTTTTCGACTAGCGGGAGGCAATGAGCAGTTCTTC

V gene: TRBV27
clone size: -
J gene: TRBJ2-5
D gene: TRBD1
CDR3 length: 16
CDR3 protein: CASSSGQGRYAETQYF
CDR3 DNA: TGTGCCAGCAGTTCAGGACAGGGAAGATACGCGGAGACCCAGTACTTC

V gene: TRBV4-3
clone size: few
J gene: TRBJ2-3
D gene: -
CDR3 length: 14
CDR3 protein: CASSHTRYTDTQYF
CDR3 DNA: TGCGCCAGCAGCCACACTAGATACACAGATACGCAGTATTTT

V gene: TRBV7-2
clone size: -
J gene: TRBJ2-5
D gene: TRBD2
CDR3 length: 15
CDR3 protein: CAGSLKRGGQETQYF
CDR3 DNA: TGTGCCGGCAGCTTAAAGCGGGGGGGACAAGAGACCCAGTACTTC

V gene: TRBV5-5
clone size: -
J gene: TRBJ1-5
D gene: -
CDR3 length: 15
CDR3 protein: CASSLDGQSNQPQHF
CDR3 DNA: TGTGCCAGCAGCTTGGACGGACAGAGCAATCAGCCCCAGCATTTT

V gene: TRBV2
clone size: few
J gene: TRBJ2-5
D gene: TRBD2
CDR3 length: 14
CDR3 protein: CASSRTSGRETQYF
CDR3 DNA: TGTGCCAGCAGTCGGACTAGCGGGAGAGAGACCCAGTACTTC